This T cell receptor beta chain was profiled in a study of post-analysis software for immune sequencing data. Overall study context: In terms of disease course, relapsing-remitting, secondary progressive and progressive-relapsing multiple sclerosis were included. Study-level points and caveats: Comparison with controls showed significantly lower normalized Chao1 diversity in multiple sclerosis patients. Controls had lower frequencies than patients of about 5 TRBV segments, which included TRBV5-6, TRBV5-1 and TRBV20-1.

This CDR3 is built from 18 residues. Trimming removed 5 bases from V and 1 base from J; junction bases left unmatched: 11. The germline V gene has CDR1 SGHTA and CDR2 FQGNSA. TCR beta libraries were prepared from cDNA with unique molecular identifiers. From roughly 1 to 10 million T cells, 550,000 or so cDNA molecules were obtained. TCRdb passed the PCR reads through MiXCR, listing each CDR3 protein once. This table has hundreds of thousands of distinct CDR3 sequences, 59% appearing once. Concerning this clonotype itself: Its antigen is unidentified.

The chain uses TRBV7-2 and TRBJ2-6; 7 bases line up with TRBD1. Sequencing was done on a sample of blood. The sequence was obtained from a girl between 2 and 10 years old with multiple sclerosis. For the CDR3, the DNA is TGTGCCAGCAGCCAGCGACAGGGCAGAGCGTCTGGGGCCAACGTCCTGACTTTC. Amino acid sequence: CASSQRQGRASGANVLTF.